The subject of this entry is one T cell receptor (beta chain). Its target is not known. This sample stems from a study of a mutant IDH1 vaccine in newly diagnosed glioma. Study summary: Every participant had undergone radiotherapy, temozolomide, or both before, and most underwent both. Study-level findings and limits: Patients showed vaccine-induced immune responses at a rate of around 93%. Shifts in the top peripheral T cell clonotypes seemed unrelated to pseudoprogression.

The CDR3 length is 15 residues. V lost 0 bases and J 2 bases, leaving 7 bases between the germline ends. Germline loops: CDR1 LGHNA, CDR2 YSLEER. Time point reported: baseline, week 1 (first vaccination visit). Treatment described: pre-vaccination baseline after standard-of-care therapy. Libraries were prepared by immunoSEQ multiplex PCR; TCRdb keeps only in-frame clonotypes and omits some of them. The table includes 45,000 to 70,000 clones, more than 90% detected once. The genes are TRBV4-3 and TRBJ1-4; maybe TRBD1 (5 bases). The specimen was PBMCs, collected from a glioma patient treated with radiotherapy, temozolomide or both. The receptor was isolated from a man aged 50 to 59 with glioma. This CDR3 reads CASSQDRDTNEKLFF. As DNA, the CDR3 is TGCGCCAGCAGCCAAGACAGGGATACTAATGAAAAACTGTTTTTT.